These 9 T cell receptor beta chains came from one sample sequenced in a study of beta chain features in type 1 diabetes. Whole-study findings and limits: Type 1 diabetes patients showed a moderate but significant shortening of TCRB CDR3s in all four CD4+ subsets.

The isolated RNA, all of it, was reverse transcribed, so expressed TCRB transcripts were what got sequenced. TCRdb's table, derived via immunoSEQ multiplex PCR, lists solely in-frame clones and lacks some. In the table there are some 200,000 clones, 16% of which are singletons. The antigens of these receptors remain unknown. Sequenced: naive CD4+ T cells from blood. Every receptor here comes from a man aged 25-45 years with type 1 diabetes.

V and J are TRBV11-2 and TRBJ2-5, with TRBD2 identical over 10 bases. V lost 4 bases and J lost 5; bases outside the gene matches: 13. CDR1 is SGHAT and CDR2 is FQNNGV in the germline V gene. This CDR3 contains 17 residues. Here the CDR3 DNA reads TGTGCCAGCAGCTATGAGGGGGTAGCGGGAGGTCGGGAGACCCAGTACTTC. Encoded protein: CASSYEGVAGGRETQYF.

This sequence joins TRBV18 and TRBJ2-1; D not resolved. V lost 3 bases to trimming and J lost 8 bases, with 11 bases between them. The germline V gene encodes CDR1 KGHSH and CDR2 LQKENI. This CDR3 region has 13 residues. This CDR3 reads CASSPSIGDEQFF. In DNA form, the CDR3 reads TGTGCCAGCTCACCCTCAATTGGCGATGAGCAGTTCTTC.

V gene TRBV6-6 combines with J gene TRBJ1-1, with TRBD1 identical over 8 bases. The CDR3 runs 14 residues. V dropped 6 bases and J dropped 1; count of bases not matched to a gene: 4. Germline CDR1 is MNHNY and CDR2 is SVGAGI (reference sequence). CDR3 DNA sequence: TGTGCCAGCAGGAAGACAGGGGAGAACACTGAAGCTTTCTTT. As protein: CASRKTGENTEAFF.

V gene TRBV5-1 combines with J gene TRBJ2-5; 14 bases are a match to TRBD2. Germline V gives CDR1 SGHRS, CDR2 YFSETQ. V lost 4 bases, J lost 4 bases, and 9 bases stayed unmatched. The CDR3 has 17 residues. The CDR3 spells CASSSAGTSGRGETQYF. The CDR3 bases are TGCGCCAGCAGCAGCGCGGGGACTAGCGGGAGAGGAGAGACCCAGTACTTC.

The table lists this clone with a few counts. The chain carries TRBV29-1 and TRBJ1-1, with D unresolved. This CDR3 spans 13 amino acids. Germline V lookup: CDR1 SQVTM, CDR2 ANQGSEA. V was shortened by 2 bases and J by 10 bases, with 17 bases between the two germline ends. The CDR3 DNA sequence: TGCAGCGTTGAACCAAGGGTCTCGCCTGGAGCTTTCTTT. It is translated as CSVEPRVSPGAFF.

This clone appeared a few times. This rearrangement joins TRBV28 to TRBJ1-4; unclear D gene. The CDR3 is 11 residues long. V was shortened by 3 bases and J by 8 bases, with 4 bases between the two germline ends. The germline gives CDR1 MDHEN, CDR2 SYDVKM. CDR3 bases: TGTGCCAGCAGTTTCGAAGAAAAACTGTTTTTT. Protein sequence: CASSFEEKLFF. The full variable domain, rest sourced from reference TRBV28 and TRBJ1-4, is DVKVTQSSRYLVKRTGEKVFLECVQDMDHENMFWYRQDPGLGLRLIYFSYDVKMKEKGDIPEGYSVSREKKERFSLILESASTNQTSMYLCASSFEEKLFFGSGTQLSVL.

The chain couples TRBV5-1 to TRBJ2-3; D ambiguous. The CDR3 totals 16 residues. Per germline, CDR1 SGHRS and CDR2 YFSETQ. V was pared by 3 bases and J by 3 bases, with 17 bases between. The chain's CDR3 is CASSSRSADLTDTQYF. DNA of the CDR3: TGCGCCAGCAGCTCACGCTCGGCGGACCTAACAGATACGCAGTATTTT.

The table lists this clone with a few counts. The same CDR3 also results from other DNA sequences found in this sample. The chain links TRBV28 to TRBJ2-7; no firm D call. The CDR3 totals 11 residues. CDR1 is MDHEN, CDR2 SYDVKM, per germline. V was clipped by 2 bases and J by 3 bases, with 2 bases between them. The CDR3 reads CASSLDYEQYF. In DNA, the CDR3 is TGTGCCAGCAGTTTAGACTACGAGCAGTACTTC.

The chain couples TRBV4-2 to TRBJ2-7, with D possibly TRBD2 on 6 matching bases. Germline V gene sequence: CDR1 LGHNA, CDR2 YNFKEQ. V lost 4 bases, J lost 1 base, and 14 bases lay in between. The CDR3 runs to 15 residues. CDR3 region: CASSPPASESYEQYF. In DNA, the CDR3 is TGTGCCAGCAGCCCCCCCGCTAGCGAGTCCTACGAGCAGTACTTC.